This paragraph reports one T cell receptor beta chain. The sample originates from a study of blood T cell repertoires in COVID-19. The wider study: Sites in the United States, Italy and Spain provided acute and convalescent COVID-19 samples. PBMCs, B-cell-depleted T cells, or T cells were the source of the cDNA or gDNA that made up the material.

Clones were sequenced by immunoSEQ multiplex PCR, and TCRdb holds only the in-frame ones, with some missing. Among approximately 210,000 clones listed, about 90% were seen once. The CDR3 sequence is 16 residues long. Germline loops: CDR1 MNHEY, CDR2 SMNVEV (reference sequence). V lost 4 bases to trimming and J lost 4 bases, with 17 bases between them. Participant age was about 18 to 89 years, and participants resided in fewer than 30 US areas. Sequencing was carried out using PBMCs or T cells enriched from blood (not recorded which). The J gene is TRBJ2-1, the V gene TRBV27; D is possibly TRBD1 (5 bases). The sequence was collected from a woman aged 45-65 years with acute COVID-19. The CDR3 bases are TGTGCCAGCAGTTCCCTCGGGCAGGGTGTTTACAATGAGCAGTTCTTC. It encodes CASSSLGQGVYNEQFF.